Shown below are 31 T cell receptor beta chains from a single sample sequenced in a study of PD-1 blockade in classical Hodgkin lymphoma. Assay used: immunoSEQ multiplex PCR; TCRdb lists only in-frame clones, some missing. The sample lists fewer than 15,000 clones, roughly 90% seen once, with roughly 0.51% in the top ten. Every single patient, without exception, relapsed after autologous stem cell transplantation, and brentuximab vedotin exposure varied. The CD4+ T cells used were purified from thawed PBMCs through magnetic negative selection. This specimen was CD4+ T cells from blood, taken at baseline. Source of these receptors: a human donor with classical Hodgkin lymphoma.

The chain combines TRBV7-2 with TRBJ2-3, with D hard to call. This CDR3 has 15 residues. Trimming removed 1 base at V and 0 bases at J, with 8 bases between. In germline, CDR1 is SGHTA, CDR2 FQGNSA. DNA of the CDR3: TGTGCCAGCAGCTTAGATCACGGGAGCACAGATACGCAGTATTTT. This codes for CASSLDHGSTDTQYF.

In this sample, this clone turned up a few times. This chain links TRBV7-2 with TRBJ1-6; 7 nucleotides agree with TRBD1. The CDR3 length is 14 residues. Looked up from germline, CDR1 is SGHTA and CDR2 is FQGNSA. Losses at the gene ends were 5 bases for V and 7 bases for J; bases not matched to a gene: 5. CDR3 sequence reads: CASSPLTGNSPLHF. In DNA, the CDR3 is TGTGCCAGCAGCCCTTTGACAGGGAATTCACCCCTCCACTTT.

The rearrangement links TRBV18 to TRBJ2-3; TRBD1 matches 8 bases. The CDR3 consists of 16 residues. The germline CDR1 and CDR2 sequences are KGHSH and LQKENI. Trimming removed 0 bases from V and 4 bases from J; junction bases left unmatched: 6. The CDR3 nucleotides read TGTGCCAGCTCACCACCTGACAGGGGACCCGCAGATACGCAGTATTTT. Translated: CASSPPDRGPADTQYF.

This chain links TRBV4-1 with TRBJ1-2; TRBD1 aligns across 8 bases. This CDR3 spans 16 amino acids. Per the germline V gene, CDR1 is MGHRA and CDR2 is YSYEKL. V was clipped by 4 bases and J by 8 bases; unmatched bases: 15. Written as DNA, the CDR3 is TGCGCCAGCAGCCGGGGACAGGTGGTGGGTGGTGTGGGCTACACCTTC. It translates to CASSRGQVVGGVGYTF.

V gene TRBV5-4 combines with J gene TRBJ2-1; 12 nucleotides align to TRBD2. The germline V gene encodes CDR1 SGHNT and CDR2 YYREEE (reference sequence). With 7 bases clipped from V and 7 bases from J, the junction kept 9 bases outside the gene matches. This CDR3 is built from 15 residues. CDR3 coding DNA: TGTGCCAGCCCCCCCCTAGCGGGAGGGCCGAATGAGCAGTTCTTC. Protein: CASPPLAGGPNEQFF.

V and J are TRBV11-2 and TRBJ1-2; D remains unclear. CDR1 is SGHAT, CDR2 FQNNGV, per germline. This CDR3 spans 12 amino acids. Trimming removed 3 bases at V and 8 bases at J, with 10 bases between. This CDR3 reads CASSLARRGYTF. In DNA form, the CDR3 reads TGTGCCAGCAGCTTGGCCCGCCGGGGCTACACCTTC. The complete variable domain, with remaining parts taken from reference TRBV11-2 and TRBJ1-2, reads EAGVAQSPRYKIIEKRQSVAFWCNPISGHATLYWYQQILGQGPKLLIQFQNNGVVDDSQLPKDRFSAERLKGVDSTLKIQPAKLEDSAVYLCASSLARRGYTFGSGTRLTVV.

The chain uses TRBV11-2 and TRBJ2-7; 13 nucleotides align to TRBD2. The CDR3 runs to 15 residues. Looked up from germline, CDR1 is SGHAT and CDR2 is FQNNGV. With 2 bases clipped from V and 4 bases from J, the junction kept 2 bases outside the gene matches. This CDR3 is CASSLRTSGRYEQYF. The CDR3 DNA sequence: TGTGCCAGCAGCTTACGGACTAGCGGGAGATACGAGCAGTACTTC.

The CDR3 is CASSLDTSGEQFF. The CDR3 DNA reads as TGTGCCAGCAGCTTAGACACTAGCGGGGAGCAGTTCTTC. The chain uses TRBV11-2 and TRBJ2-1, with TRBD2 matching over 9 bases. The CDR3 extends over 13 amino acids. J lost 10 bases, V lost 0 bases, and 1 base had no gene match. Looked up from germline, CDR1 is SGHAT and CDR2 is FQNNGV. Looking up the rest from reference TRBV11-2 and TRBJ2-1 gives the full variable domain: EAGVAQSPRYKIIEKRQSVAFWCNPISGHATLYWYQQILGQGPKLLIQFQNNGVVDDSQLPKDRFSAERLKGVDSTLKIQPAKLEDSAVYLCASSLDTSGEQFFGPGTRLTVL.

The CDR3 DNA sequence: TGCAGCGTCGGTCCGGGACAGGGACCCTATGGCTACACCTTC. Translating gives CSVGPGQGPYGYTF. This chain connects TRBV29-1 to TRBJ1-2, with 9 bases identical to TRBD1. CDR1 and CDR2 from the germline V gene are SQVTM and ANQGSEA. The CDR3 length is 14 residues. Trimming removed 6 bases from V and 4 bases from J; junction bases left unmatched: 9.

This rearrangement joins TRBV7-9 to TRBJ2-3; D call uncertain. The CDR3 covers 18 residues. The V end was cut by 0 bases, the J end by 0 bases, with 16 bases between. Germline-derived CDR1 and CDR2 are SEHNR and FQNEAQ (reference sequence). As DNA, the CDR3 is TGTGCCAGCAGCTTAGCGCTGATGAGAGCGACTAGCACAGATACGCAGTATTTT. This encodes CASSLALMRATSTDTQYF.

The chain combines TRBV29-1 with TRBJ2-5; D is uncertain. CDR3 size: 13 residues. V was shortened by 7 bases and J by 7 bases, with 19 bases between the two germline ends. Germline V gene sequence: CDR1 SQVTM, CDR2 ANQGSEA. The CDR3 nucleotides read TGCAGCGATTTGAGTCTGCAGTTGGGGACCCAGTACTTC. It yields the protein CSDLSLQLGTQYF.

The gene calls are TRBV2 and TRBJ2-5; D is perhaps TRBD2 (5 bases). The V end lost 4 bases, the J end lost 0 bases, and 30 bases lay between the germline ends. The CDR3 sequence is 21 residues long. Germline V gene lookup returns CDR1 SNHLY and CDR2 FYNNEI. CDR3 nucleotide sequence: TGTGCCAGCAGTGGAGCACCGGAGAGGGCCCTGTTTAGACTTCACCAAGAGACCCAGTACTTC. It yields the protein CASSGAPERALFRLHQETQYF.

The V and J genes are TRBV2 and TRBJ2-7, with TRBD2 matching over 12 bases. This CDR3 is built from 15 residues. Germline V gene lookup returns CDR1 SNHLY and CDR2 FYNNEI. The V segment lost 8 bases and the J segment 3 bases; nucleotides outside the gene matches: 8. The CDR3 DNA reads TGTGCCAGCCGACCCCGACTAGCGGGAGACTACGAGCAGTACTTC. Amino acid sequence: CASRPRLAGDYEQYF.

This chain joins TRBV28 and TRBJ2-7, with D possibly TRBD2 on 6 matching bases. V was shortened by 7 bases and J by 7 bases, with 20 bases between the two germline ends. Germline V lookup: CDR1 MDHEN, CDR2 SYDVKM. The CDR3 length is 14 residues. This chain's CDR3 is CASKKPGRTEEQYF. The CDR3 bases are TGTGCCAGCAAAAAGCCAGGGAGGACGGAGGAGCAGTACTTC.

V is TRBV4-1 and J is TRBJ1-4, with no clear D. The V and J ends lost 0 bases and 11 bases respectively, with 16 bases between them. The CDR3 has 15 residues. The germline CDR1 and CDR2 sequences are MGHRA and YSYEKL. The CDR3 here is CASSQDSVGVGKLFF. DNA for the CDR3: TGCGCCAGCAGCCAAGATTCGGTTGGGGTCGGGAAACTGTTTTTT.

The chain carries TRBV19 and TRBJ2-1; TRBD1 matches 7 bases. This CDR3 region has 13 residues. Trimming took 6 bases from V and 3 from J; bases not matched to a gene: 2. CDR1 and CDR2 (germline): LNHDA, SQIVND (reference sequence). CDR3 sequence reads: CASSRTGYNEQFF. The CDR3 DNA reads TGTGCCAGTAGCCGGACAGGCTACAATGAGCAGTTCTTC.

The rearrangement links TRBV6-5 to TRBJ2-5, with D tentatively TRBD1 or TRBD2 (5 bases each). The end of the DNA is better explained by TRBJ2-7, so the J call may be wrong. The V gene's germline CDR1 is MNHEY and CDR2 SVGAGI. The CDR3 covers 13 residues. CDR3 amino acids: CASSPSRDHEQYF. The DNA of the CDR3 is TGTGCCAGCAGTCCATCCAGGGACCACGAGCAGTACTTC.

The chain joins TRBV11-2 to TRBJ2-1, with a tentative D call TRBD1 (5 bases). The V gene lost 2 bases and the J gene lost 7 bases, with 15 bases spanning the gap. CDR1 is SGHAT, CDR2 FQNNGV, per germline. This CDR3 spans 15 amino acids. CDR3 in amino acids: CASSLSAARGNEQFF. The CDR3 nucleotides are TGTGCCAGCAGCTTATCGGCTGCAAGGGGAAATGAGCAGTTCTTC.

The chain uses TRBV11-2 and TRBJ2-1; 9 bases are shared with TRBD2. Germline assignment: CDR1 SGHAT and CDR2 FQNNGV. The J segment lost 8 bases and the V segment lost 2 bases, leaving 7 bases of the junction unmatched. This CDR3 region has 15 residues. CDR3 sequence (DNA): TGTGCCAGCAGCTTATTTCTAGCGGGAACCTATGAGCAGTTCTTC. Its protein product is CASSLFLAGTYEQFF.

The CDR3 DNA sequence: TGCGCCAGCAGCACCTCACTAGCGGGAGGGAACAATGAGCAGTTCTTC. Translating gives CASSTSLAGGNNEQFF. The rearrangement links TRBV5-1 to TRBJ2-1; 13 bases line up with TRBD2. This CDR3 is 16 amino acids long. V was pared by 4 bases and J by 5 bases, with 6 bases of the junction left unmatched. Germline CDR1 is SGHRS and CDR2 is YFSETQ.

The rearrangement uses TRBV11-2 and TRBJ2-5; possibly TRBD1 for D (5 bases). The germline V and J ends were trimmed by 5 bases and 1 base, with 8 bases remaining between them. The germline CDR1 and CDR2 sequences are SGHAT and FQNNGV. This CDR3 region has 13 residues. CDR3 amino acids: CASSQGIQETQYF. The CDR3 nucleotides read TGTGCCAGCAGCCAGGGCATCCAAGAGACCCAGTACTTC.

This clone has a single count. V usage is TRBV5-4 and J usage is TRBJ1-5; 8 positions match TRBD1. V dropped 4 bases and J dropped 3; count of bases not matched to a gene: 3. CDR1 and CDR2 (germline): SGHNT, YYREEE (reference sequence). The CDR3 is made up of 14 amino acids. CDR3 region: CASSTQGANQPQHF. The CDR3 DNA is TGTGCCAGCAGCACGCAGGGGGCCAATCAGCCCCAGCATTTT.

The chain has TRBV19 and TRBJ1-4; TRBD1 agrees at 10 bases. V lost 7 bases, J lost 7 bases, and 9 bases stayed unmatched. Germline CDR1 reads LNHDA; CDR2 reads SQIVND (reference sequence). This CDR3 is 15 amino acids long. CDR3 amino acids: CASTLLGQGFEKLFF. CDR3 nucleotides: TGTGCCAGTACCCTCCTGGGACAGGGGTTTGAAAAACTGTTTTTT.

V gene TRBV10-3 combines with J gene TRBJ1-4; D gene uncertain. This CDR3 has 14 residues. Germline V gene sequence: CDR1 ENHRY, CDR2 SYGVKD. Deletions cut 4 bases from V and 5 bases from J, with 11 bases between. This CDR3 reads CAISARGRNEKLFF. CDR3 bases: TGTGCCATCAGTGCCCGGGGAAGAAATGAAAAACTGTTTTTT.

This CDR3 is CATTRGALTYEQYF. As DNA, the CDR3 is TGCGCCACCACCCGGGGGGCGCTTACCTACGAGCAGTACTTC. This chain links TRBV10-1 with TRBJ2-7; possible D gene TRBD2, 7 bases. The CDR3 extends over 14 amino acids. The ends were cut back, 10 bases at V and 2 bases at J, with 18 bases in the middle. Germline CDR1 WNHNN, CDR2 SYGVQD (reference sequence).

This rearrangement joins TRBV5-5 to TRBJ1-1; 10 nucleotides line up with TRBD1. This CDR3 region has 16 residues. V shed 3 bases, J shed 4 bases, and the junction held 9 bases outside the gene matches. The germline V gene encodes CDR1 SGHKS and CDR2 YYEKEE (reference sequence). The CDR3 DNA follows: TGTGCCAGCAGCTCCCGACAGGGGGCGTGGGGCACTGAAGCTTTCTTT. Translation gives CASSSRQGAWGTEAFF.

CDR3 sequence (DNA): TGTGCCAGCAGCTTGGTAACAGGGGCGGCTTTCGCCGAGCAGTACTTC. Its protein product is CASSLVTGAAFAEQYF. This rearrangement joins TRBV5-7 to TRBJ2-7; TRBD1 agrees at 7 bases. TRBV5-7 is filed as an ORF, its function uncertain. V trimming: 0 bases; J trimming: 6 bases; junction bases outside the gene matches: 12. CDR3 size: 16 residues.

A single count supports this clone. The chain carries TRBV18 and TRBJ2-6; 7 positions agree with TRBD1. The CDR3 consists of 16 residues. Germline V gene sequence: CDR1 KGHSH, CDR2 LQKENI. Trimming cost V 1 base and J 6 bases; bases outside gene matches: 6. CDR3 nucleotides: TGTGCCAGCTCACCACAGGGACAGCTTTTGGCCAACGTCCTGACTTTC. Translation: CASSPQGQLLANVLTF.

Only a few counts were recorded for this clone. The chain joins TRBV7-9 to TRBJ1-2; 11 bases are shared with TRBD1. The CDR3 has 14 residues. V shed 5 bases, J shed 3 bases, and the junction held 2 bases outside the gene matches. CDR1 SEHNR and CDR2 FQNEAQ come from the germline V gene (reference sequence). CDR3 nucleotide sequence: TGTGCCAGCAGCCGGGGACAGGGGGACTATGGCTACACCTTC. Protein product: CASSRGQGDYGYTF. The full variable domain, with the rest looked up from reference TRBV7-9 and TRBJ1-2, is DTGVSQNPRHKITKRGQNVTFRCDPISEHNRLYWYRQTLGQGPEFLTYFQNEAQLEKSRLLSDRFSAERPKGSFSTLEIQRTEQGDSAMYLCASSRGQGDYGYTFGSGTRLTVV.

The chain uses TRBV19 and TRBJ2-7; 8 bases are shared with TRBD1. Trimming cost V 3 bases and J 3 bases; bases outside gene matches: 7. From germline, CDR1 is LNHDA and CDR2 SQIVND (reference sequence). This CDR3 region has 15 residues. For the CDR3, the DNA is TGTGCCAGTAGTATCAGGCACAGGGGGTTCTACGAGCAGTACTTC. Translation gives CASSIRHRGFYEQYF.

V usage is TRBV7-2 and J usage is TRBJ1-5; no firm D call. The CDR3 covers 13 residues. From germline, CDR1 is SGHTA and CDR2 FQGNSA. The V end lost 2 bases, the J end lost 7 bases, and 9 bases lay between the germline ends. The CDR3 region is CASSLIPGQPQHF. The DNA for the CDR3 is TGTGCCAGCAGCTTAATCCCCGGGCAGCCCCAGCATTTT.